These 32 T cell receptor beta chains share one sample of origin, sequenced in a study of control samples from healthy donors and cancer patients. Here immunoSEQ multiplex PCR was the method, and the copy in TCRdb shows in-frame clones only, minus some. This sample has some 130,000 clones; approximately 91% occur once, and the top ten carry around 9%. Sequencing input: blood. All receptors derive from a woman aged 30 to 39 in good health.

The J gene is TRBJ1-3, the V gene TRBV30; 9 nucleotides line up with TRBD1. This CDR3 spans 20 amino acids. Trimming at V came to 3 bases and at J to 0 bases, leaving 18 bases not matched to a gene. Germline-derived CDR1 and CDR2 are GTSNPN and SVGIG (reference sequence). CDR3 in amino acids: CAWRLRSGQGFSHSGNTIYF. For the CDR3, the DNA is TGTGCCTGGAGACTTCGGTCGGGACAGGGATTTTCTCACTCTGGAAACACCATATATTTT. Combining the CDR3 with reference TRBV30 and TRBJ1-3 gives the whole variable domain SQTIHQWPATLVQPVGSPLSLECTVEGTSNPNLYWYRQAAGRGLQLLFYSVGIGQISSEVPQNLSASRPQDRQFILSSKKLLLSDSGFYLCAWRLRSGQGFSHSGNTIYFGEGSWLTVV.

CDR3 protein: CASSLDDSSTDTQYF. CDR3 DNA: TGTGCCAGCAGCTTAGACGACAGTAGCACAGATACGCAGTATTTT. The chain has TRBV7-2 and TRBJ2-3, with D possibly matching TRBD1 (5 bases). Trimming stripped 1 base from V and 0 bases from J, with 8 bases between. The CDR3 loop spans 15 amino acids. Germline assignment: CDR1 SGHTA and CDR2 FQGNSA. Complete variable domain (other parts from reference TRBV7-2 and TRBJ2-3): GAGVSQSPSNKVTEKGKDVELRCDPISGHTALYWYRQSLGQGLEFLIYFQGNSAPDKSGLPSDRFSAERTGGSVSTLTIQRTQQEDSAVYLCASSLDDSSTDTQYFGPGTRLTVL.

The rearrangement uses TRBV18 and TRBJ2-3; the D call may be TRBD1 or TRBD2 (5 bases each). Trimming shortened V by 3 bases and J by 6 bases, and 19 bases separated the two germline ends. The CDR3 extends over 16 amino acids. Germline CDR1 and CDR2: KGHSH and LQKENI. The CDR3 sequence is CASSPRTRGRQDTQYF. In DNA form, the CDR3 reads TGTGCCAGCTCACCCCGAACTAGGGGCAGACAGGATACGCAGTATTTT.

The V gene is TRBV25-1, the J gene TRBJ2-1, with D unclear. Trimming pared 4 bases from V and 5 bases from J, leaving 3 bases between. Germline V gene data show CDR1 as MGHDK and CDR2 as SYGVNS. The CDR3 runs to 11 residues. Here the CDR3 DNA reads TGTGCCAGCAGTGGGGACAATGAGCAGTTCTTC. It specifies CASSGDNEQFF.

For the CDR3, the DNA is TGTGCCAGTAGTATTTCATCCCTCGGAGAGACCCAGTACTTC. Protein: CASSISSLGETQYF. The chain has TRBV19 and TRBJ2-5; D gene unclear. V was clipped by 3 bases and J by 4 bases, with 12 bases between them. CDR3 length equals 14 residues. Germline values: CDR1 LNHDA, CDR2 SQIVND (reference sequence).

This chain links TRBV30 with TRBJ2-5, with TRBD1 identical over 8 bases. Germline-derived CDR1 and CDR2 are GTSNPN and SVGIG (reference sequence). Trimming removed 8 bases from V and 6 bases from J; junction bases left unmatched: 11. CDR3 length equals 13 residues. The CDR3 DNA reads as TGTGCCCGGACCACAGGGGGTGAAAAGACCCAGTACTTC. Protein: CARTTGGEKTQYF.

The rearrangement uses TRBV29-1 and TRBJ2-7; no definite D call. V was shortened by 4 bases and J by 2 bases, with 9 bases between the two germline ends. The CDR3 is 12 amino acids. Per germline, CDR1 SQVTM and CDR2 ANQGSEA. The CDR3 protein is CSVAPSTYEQYF. CDR3 coding DNA: TGCAGCGTTGCCCCCTCAACCTACGAGCAGTACTTC.

The chain has TRBV6-5 and TRBJ2-7; 8 bases are a match to TRBD2. Germline V gives CDR1 MNHEY, CDR2 SVGAGI. V shed 7 bases, J shed 7 bases, and the junction held 15 bases outside the gene matches. CDR3 size: 15 residues. In DNA form, the CDR3 reads TGTGCCAGCATCTTAAGCGGGAGAGGGACGGGGGAGCAGTACTTC. Translated: CASILSGRGTGEQYF.

This clone came up a few times. This rearrangement joins TRBV6-5 to TRBJ2-5, with 8 nucleotides matching TRBD2. The germline CDR1 and CDR2 sequences are MNHEY and SVGAGI. V shed 5 bases and J 7 bases; nucleotides not matched to a gene: 3. The CDR3 contains 12 residues. CDR3 residues: CASSITSGTQYF. The CDR3 DNA reads as TGTGCCAGCAGTATTACTAGCGGGACCCAGTACTTC.

The chain uses TRBV7-9 and TRBJ2-3, with TRBD1 matching over 9 bases. This CDR3 comprises 17 residues. V was clipped by 3 bases and J by 2 bases; unmatched bases: 9. In germline, CDR1 is SEHNR, CDR2 FQNEAQ (reference sequence). The CDR3 DNA sequence: TGTGCCAGCAGCTTTAGGGCGGGACAGGGACTCACAGATACGCAGTATTTT. Translation gives CASSFRAGQGLTDTQYF. The whole variable domain, remainder taken from reference TRBV7-9 and TRBJ2-3, is DTGVSQNPRHKITKRGQNVTFRCDPISEHNRLYWYRQTLGQGPEFLTYFQNEAQLEKSRLLSDRFSAERPKGSFSTLEIQRTEQGDSAMYLCASSFRAGQGLTDTQYFGPGTRLTVL.

The chain joins TRBV6-5 to TRBJ1-3; maybe TRBD1 (6 bases). CDR3 size: 16 residues. V was clipped by 0 bases and J by 0 bases, with 9 bases between them. Per the germline V gene, CDR1 is MNHEY and CDR2 is SVGAGI. The CDR3 here is CASSYSRGDSGNTIYF. CDR3 nucleotides: TGTGCCAGCAGTTACTCGAGGGGGGACTCTGGAAACACCATATATTTT.

The chain combines TRBV7-3 with TRBJ2-2; 11 bases are shared with TRBD2. Per germline, CDR1 SGHTA and CDR2 FQGTGA. The CDR3 covers 16 residues. V lost 5 bases, J lost 5 bases, and 7 bases stayed unmatched. This CDR3 reads CASSLSGRAITGELFF. The CDR3 nucleotides read TGTGCCAGCAGCCTTAGCGGGAGGGCCATTACCGGGGAGCTGTTTTTT.

V and J are TRBV15 and TRBJ1-1, with D unresolved. This CDR3 is 14 amino acids long. The V and J ends lost 2 bases and 8 bases respectively, with 15 bases between them. Germline-derived CDR1 and CDR2 are LNHNV and YYDKDF (reference sequence). This CDR3 reads CATSRSSPVLEAFF. CDR3 bases: TGTGCCACCAGCAGATCTTCCCCTGTTTTAGAAGCTTTCTTT.

The chain's CDR3 is CASSIQGPGNTIYF. The CDR3 DNA sequence: TGTGCCAGCAGCATACAGGGGCCCGGAAACACCATATATTTT. The gene calls are TRBV6-5 and TRBJ1-3, with 7 positions matching TRBD1. V was pared by 6 bases and J by 4 bases, with 6 bases of the junction left unmatched. The CDR3 runs to 14 residues. Germline-derived CDR1 and CDR2 are MNHEY and SVGAGI.

The chain employs TRBV5-1 and TRBJ2-1, with D possibly being TRBD1 (6 bases). V lost 4 bases and J 11 bases, leaving 10 bases between the germline ends. The CDR3 extends over 11 amino acids. The germline gives CDR1 SGHRS, CDR2 YFSETQ. The CDR3 spells CASSHGTQQFF. The CDR3 DNA reads TGCGCCAGCAGCCACGGGACACAGCAGTTCTTC. Full variable domain (rest looked up from reference TRBV5-1 and TRBJ2-1): KAGVTQTPRYLIKTRGQQVTLSCSPISGHRSVSWYQQTPGQGLQFLFEYFSETQRNKGNFPGRFSGRQFSNSRSEMNVSTLELGDSALYLCASSHGTQQFFGPGTRLTVL.

The J gene is TRBJ1-1, the V gene TRBV11-2; D gene unclear. The CDR3 spans 14 residues. Trimming shortened V by 5 bases and J by 5 bases, and 15 bases separated the two germline ends. The germline V gene has CDR1 SGHAT and CDR2 FQNNGV. In DNA form, the CDR3 reads TGTGCCAGCAGCCCCGCCGTGGGGAATACTGAAGCTTTCTTT. As protein: CASSPAVGNTEAFF.

The J gene is TRBJ2-1, the V gene TRBV24-1; 8 bases are a match to TRBD2. J was trimmed by 0 bases and V by 3 bases; bases with no gene match: 3. Germline values: CDR1 KGHDR, CDR2 SFDVKD. The length of the CDR3 is 16 residues. The CDR3, as DNA: TGTGCCACCAGTGATCCCAGCGGGAGCTCCTACAATGAGCAGTTCTTC. Its protein is CATSDPSGSSYNEQFF.

This chain connects TRBV6-4 to TRBJ2-1; TRBD2 aligns across 11 bases. Germline trimming cut 2 bases from V and 6 bases from J; bases unmatched to any gene: 6. Germline V gives CDR1 MRHNA, CDR2 SNTAGT. CDR3 length equals 16 residues. The CDR3 DNA sequence: TGTGCCAGCAGTGACGGGGCAACTAGCGGGAGCAATGAGCAGTTCTTC. Its protein product is CASSDGATSGSNEQFF.

In DNA form, the CDR3 reads TGTGCCACCAGTGACCGTGACAGGGATTTGACGATGAACACTGAAGCTTTCTTT. Translating gives CATSDRDRDLTMNTEAFF. The gene calls are TRBV24-1 and TRBJ1-1, with 7 bases that match TRBD1. Germline V CDR1 and CDR2: KGHDR, SFDVKD. The V segment lost 4 bases and the J segment 0 bases; nucleotides outside the gene matches: 13. The CDR3 consists of 18 residues.

This chain uses TRBV6-4 with TRBJ1-1; D gene unclear. Trimming cost V 3 bases and J 7 bases, with 12 bases left between them. CDR1 is MRHNA and CDR2 is SNTAGT in the germline V gene. CDR3 size: 13 residues. The CDR3, as DNA: TGTGCCAGCAGTGAAGTCTTTTCTGGTGAAGCTTTCTTT. It translates to CASSEVFSGEAFF.

The chain uses TRBV7-2 and TRBJ1-5; the D gene is possibly TRBD1 (6 bases). The CDR3 covers 17 residues. V lost 2 bases and J lost 6, with 20 bases in between. The germline CDR1 and CDR2 sequences are SGHTA and FQGNSA. This CDR3 is CASSLRGGRGLSQPQHF. In DNA form, the CDR3 reads TGTGCCAGCAGCTTAAGGGGGGGGCGCGGCTTGAGTCAGCCCCAGCATTTT.

V and J are TRBV6-5 and TRBJ2-1; 14 positions agree with TRBD2. Trimming at V came to 6 bases and at J to 9 bases, leaving 4 bases not matched to a gene. This CDR3 comprises 14 residues. CDR1 and CDR2 (germline): MNHEY, SVGAGI. The CDR3 coding sequence is TGTGCCAGCAGCCGACTAGCGGGAGGGGGTGAGCAGTTCTTC. This sequence encodes CASSRLAGGGEQFF.

The chain links TRBV21-1 to TRBJ2-7; TRBD1 is the table's D call and was not checked against the DNA. TRBV21-1 is a documented pseudogene. The CDR3 extends over 13 amino acids. The CDR3 sequence: CASSRRGGFEQYF. The CDR3 region has the DNA TGTGCCAGCAGCAGGAGAGGGGGCTTCGAGCAGTACTTC.

This clone showed up just once. The V and J genes are TRBV14 and TRBJ2-5; 8 nucleotides align to TRBD2. V trimming: 4 bases; J trimming: 5 bases; junction bases outside the gene matches: 6. This CDR3 has 14 amino acids. CDR1 is SGHDN, CDR2 FVKESK, per germline. The CDR3 DNA follows: TGTGCCAGCAGCCCGTATAGCGGGATTGAGACCCAGTACTTC. Its protein is CASSPYSGIETQYF.

The V gene is TRBV29-1, the J gene TRBJ2-2; 9 bases line up with TRBD1. V lost 3 bases to trimming and J lost 5 bases; unmatched junction nucleotides: 7. The CDR3 has 15 amino acids. CDR1 and CDR2 from the germline V gene are SQVTM and ANQGSEA. The DNA for the CDR3 is TGCAGCGTTGAGGGGACAGGGTTGACGACCGGGGAGCTGTTTTTT. Amino acid sequence: CSVEGTGLTTGELFF.

J is TRBJ1-5 and V is TRBV5-6, with D possibly matching TRBD1 (5 bases). This CDR3 region has 15 residues. Trimming removed 4 bases at V and 1 base at J, with 12 bases between. CDR1 SGHDT and CDR2 YYEEEE come from the germline V gene. The CDR3 DNA reads as TGTGCCAGCAGCAGGGGTGCTGGGAGCAATCAGCCCCAGCATTTT. Its protein product is CASSRGAGSNQPQHF.

The genes are TRBV7-9 and TRBJ2-7; D ambiguous. Germline lookup yields CDR1 SEHNR and CDR2 FQNEAQ (reference sequence). Between the trimmed V and J ends, which lost 7 bases and 6 bases, there was a span of 16 bases. There are 13 residues in the CDR3. This CDR3 is CASTWGGWGEQYF. The CDR3 DNA reads as TGTGCCAGCACCTGGGGTGGCTGGGGCGAGCAGTACTTC.

The V and J genes are TRBV11-3 and TRBJ1-5; 7 positions agree with TRBD1. The CDR3 spans 17 residues. The germline gives CDR1 SGHNT, CDR2 YENEEA. The V segment lost 0 bases and the J segment 2 bases; nucleotides outside the gene matches: 7. The CDR3 sequence: CASSLERTGWGNQPQHF. CDR3 bases: TGTGCCAGCAGCTTAGAGAGGACAGGCTGGGGCAATCAGCCCCAGCATTTT.

The chain combines TRBV15 with TRBJ2-4; D not resolved. Per germline, CDR1 LNHNV and CDR2 YYDKDF (reference sequence). This CDR3 is 17 amino acids long. Trimming pared 0 bases from V and 6 bases from J, leaving 18 bases between. The CDR3 reads CATSRDVWVPPGNIQYF. Written as DNA, the CDR3 is TGTGCCACCAGCAGAGATGTCTGGGTACCCCCGGGAAACATTCAGTACTTC.

The count of this clone is one. The J gene is TRBJ2-5, the V gene TRBV5-5, with 7 positions matching TRBD1. The CDR3 is made up of 16 amino acids. Unmatched junction bases numbered 11, after V lost 3 bases and J lost 3 bases. Germline CDR1 reads SGHKS; CDR2 reads YYEKEE (reference sequence). For the CDR3, the DNA is TGTGCCAGCAGCTGGGAGACAGGGCTGGGGGAAGAGACCCAGTACTTC. Translation: CASSWETGLGEETQYF. Variable domain in full (rest from reference TRBV5-5 and TRBJ2-5): DAGVTQSPTHLIKTRGQQVTLRCSPISGHKSVSWYQQVLGQGPQFIFQYYEKEERGRGNFPDRFSARQFPNYSSELNVNALLLGDSALYLCASSWETGLGEETQYFGPGTRLLVL.

V gene TRBV5-1 combines with J gene TRBJ2-2; TRBD2 matches 11 bases. CDR1 is SGHRS and CDR2 is YFSETQ in the germline V gene. CDR3 length: 15 residues. V was pared by 4 bases and J by 5 bases, with 4 bases of the junction left unmatched. CDR3 in DNA: TGCGCCAGCAGCGCCGGGACTAGCGGTACCGGGGAGCTGTTTTTT. Amino acids: CASSAGTSGTGELFF.

The count of this clone is one. The chain combines TRBV25-1 with TRBJ1-2; D might be TRBD1 (5 bases). The V end was cut by 1 base, the J end by 5 bases, with 11 bases between. The CDR3 length is 14 residues. The germline CDR1 and CDR2 sequences are MGHDK and SYGVNS. The CDR3: CASSESPGLYGYTF. DNA for the CDR3: TGTGCCAGCAGTGAATCCCCAGGGTTATATGGCTACACCTTC.